The 10 T cell receptor beta chains reported below all come from one sample, sequenced in a study of cytomegalovirus exposure and HLA in healthy donors. Clones were read by immunoSEQ multiplex PCR, and TCRdb kept only the in-frame ones, dropping some. The data contain hundreds of thousands of clones, roughly 90% of them singletons. Source material: PBMCs. The receptors shown here come from a woman aged 18-35 years in good health and CMV-seronegative.

This sequence joins TRBV19 and TRBJ1-1; TRBD1 aligns across 7 bases. Germline CDR1 and CDR2: LNHDA and SQIVND (reference sequence). V shed 3 bases, J shed 0 bases, and the junction held 1 base outside the gene matches. The CDR3 consists of 14 residues. DNA for the CDR3: TGTGCCAGTAGTATTGGGACAGTGAACACTGAAGCTTTCTTT. It yields the protein CASSIGTVNTEAFF.

Remarks on this clone: The sample carries other DNA sequences with the same CDR3. The chain couples TRBV6-1 to TRBJ2-7; no reliable D call. In germline, CDR1 is MNHNS, CDR2 SASEGT. This CDR3 has 12 amino acids. Deletions cut 6 bases from V and 0 bases from J, with 6 bases between. Written as DNA, the CDR3 is TGTGCCAGCAGCCCCAGCTCCTACGAGCAGTACTTC. It encodes CASSPSSYEQYF.

The chain links TRBV7-9 to TRBJ2-1; weak D call: TRBD2 (5 bases). V lost 4 bases, J lost 4 bases, and 14 bases lay in between. From germline, CDR1 is SEHNR and CDR2 FQNEAQ (reference sequence). The CDR3 has 15 amino acids. This chain's CDR3 is CASSSLGENYNEQFF. CDR3 coding DNA: TGTGCCAGCAGCTCACTAGGCGAGAATTACAATGAGCAGTTCTTC.

V usage is TRBV2 and J usage is TRBJ2-2, with D tentatively TRBD2 (5 bases). Per germline, CDR1 SNHLY and CDR2 FYNNEI. The CDR3 covers 15 residues. V lost 3 bases, J lost 2 bases, and 10 bases lay in between. CDR3: CASSDEGANTGELFF. As DNA, the CDR3 is TGTGCCAGCAGTGATGAGGGAGCAAACACCGGGGAGCTGTTTTTT.

The CDR3 protein is CASSRERDEQYF. CDR3 DNA: TGCGCCAGTTCCCGGGAGAGGGACGAGCAGTACTTC. V usage is TRBV5-1 and J usage is TRBJ2-7; D is perhaps TRBD2 (6 bases). The germline gives CDR1 SGHRS, CDR2 YFSETQ. The CDR3 sequence is 12 residues long. Trimming cost V 8 bases and J 5 bases, with 14 bases left between them. Full variable domain (missing parts from reference TRBV5-1 and TRBJ2-7): KAGVTQTPRYLIKTRGQQVTLSCSPISGHRSVSWYQQTPGQGLQFLFEYFSETQRNKGNFPGRFSGRQFSNSRSEMNVSTLELGDSALYLCASSRERDEQYFGPGTRLTVT.

The chain employs TRBV29-1 and TRBJ1-3; D gene unclear. The V end was cut by 5 bases, the J end by 2 bases, with 13 bases between. The CDR3 runs 14 residues. Germline CDR1 and CDR2: SQVTM and ANQGSEA. CDR3 loop: CSVRLEGPGNTIYF. The CDR3 DNA follows: TGCAGCGTTAGGCTAGAGGGCCCTGGAAACACCATATATTTT.

The CDR3 DNA follows: TGTGCCAGCAGTTCAGGGAATCAGCCCCAGCATTTT. Encoded protein: CASSSGNQPQHF. The chain has TRBV27 and TRBJ1-5; possible D gene TRBD1, 5 bases. Trimming removed 4 bases from V and 4 bases from J, with 5 bases in between. The germline gives CDR1 MNHEY, CDR2 SMNVEV (reference sequence). This CDR3 region has 12 residues.

The chain uses TRBV5-1 and TRBJ2-2; D might be TRBD2 (5 bases). The germline V gene has CDR1 SGHRS and CDR2 YFSETQ. Trimming shortened V by 0 bases and J by 7 bases, and 10 bases separated the two germline ends. This CDR3 is 14 amino acids long. The CDR3 region is CASSLAAGVGELFF. DNA of the CDR3: TGCGCCAGCAGCTTGGCTGCCGGGGTCGGGGAGCTGTTTTTT.

The rearrangement links TRBV27 to TRBJ1-5; D ambiguous. CDR3 length: 14 residues. V lost 6 bases to trimming and J lost 2 bases, with 11 bases between them. Germline CDR1 MNHEY, CDR2 SMNVEV (reference sequence). The DNA of the CDR3 is TGTGCCAGCAGACCTAGGTGGGGCAATCAGCCCCAGCATTTT. It codes for CASRPRWGNQPQHF.

The J gene is TRBJ1-4, the V gene TRBV7-9; 9 nucleotides agree with TRBD1. The germline V gene encodes CDR1 SEHNR and CDR2 FQNEAQ (reference sequence). The CDR3 has 19 amino acids. Losses at the gene ends were 5 bases for V and 4 bases for J; bases not matched to a gene: 17. In DNA, the CDR3 is TGTGCCAGCAGCCCCCGACACCGGGACAGGGTTCGGGGTAATGAAAAACTGTTTTTT. It is translated as CASSPRHRDRVRGNEKLFF.